One TCR beta chain is described in this entry. Its antigen is unknown. Per-nucleotide qualities are absent, and no much larger clonotype sits a single base away. This sample was included in a study of CD8 T cells in Susac syndrome (dated by TCRdb to about 2019). At the level of the whole study: Of the Susac syndrome patients who were sequenced, eight were in clinical remission while about 6 had clinically active disease. At blood withdrawal, Susac syndrome patients were therapy-naive, treated with corticosteroids (with IVIg additionally given to some), or treated with IVIg alone. Whether CD8+ T cell activation and differentiation in Susac syndrome was antigen driven was tested using repertoire sequencing.

RNA was extracted using the RNeasy kit, and 0.5 to 1 microgram was reverse transcribed with random hexamers. TCR beta CDR3 regions were amplified with the immunoSEQ multiplex PCR assay covering 54 Vbeta and 13 Jbeta segments. Bias from PCR amplification was corrected by using a synthetic template baseline for primer optimization and for computational correction. The authors' pipeline ran thus. Only productive sequences were kept, with reads annotated to V, D and J genes according to IMGT and analyzed in immunoSEQ Analyzer. Clonality was calculated as one minus the Shannon entropy normalized by log2 of the number of productive unique sequences. For each patient and control, public and private clones were evaluated among the 100 most prevalent clones. Clones were defined as Susac-specific when absent from the healthy and MS cohorts, from roughly 1,100 published viral clones and from other ImmuneACCESS disease sequences. Through fastp at Q25 and MiXCR, TCRdb rebuilt clones from the public reads, retaining in-frame beta chains. Merged by CDR3 protein, the rows form single entries marked with the most common genes and DNA. Clone size and V and J calls follow TCRdb, not the original study. The sample records 100,000 or so distinct CDR3 sequences, around 94% of which are singletons. About 0.3% of the sample comes from the top ten.

What the research found in general, with its limitations: The study acknowledged that relatively few individuals were included in the TCR sequencing and HLA analysis. In patients with Susac syndrome, the CD4+ T cell repertoire showed no detectable clonal expansion.

The germline V gene encodes CDR1 MDHEN and CDR2 SYDVKM. For this chain, trimming is 2 bases at the V end and 3 bases at the J end, and the number of junction bases without a gene match is 7. There are 16 amino acids in the CDR3, from cysteine to phenylalanine inclusive. The sequence is cut down to CDR3 DNA, 48 bases in frame from base 1. High-throughput TCR beta sequencing profiled peripheral blood CD8+ and CD4+ T cells from healthy donors, Susac syndrome patients and multiple sclerosis patients. The Susac syndrome patients fulfilled recently defined diagnostic criteria for either definite or probable disease. Bulk CD8+ and CD4+ T cells were purified by magnetic negative isolation, whereas CD8+ TEMRA cells were enriched by FACS. Blood was collected in EDTA tubes and processed within 24 hours, with PBMCs isolated through density gradient centrifugation. PBMCs intended for TCR sequencing were cryopreserved in liquid nitrogen and were subsequently thawed in a 37 degrees C water bath. The sorted or isolated CD4+, CD8+ and CD8+ TEMRA cells reached a purity of at least 90%.

Input material: CD4+ T cells from PBMCs. The clonotype comes from a human donor with Susac syndrome. The rearrangement joined TRBV28 to TRBJ2-1, and 7 junction bases match TRBD2. Here is the DNA: TGTGCCAGCAGTTTAAGTGGCCCGGGGGGCTACAATGAGCAGTTCTTC. Its translation is CASSLSGPGGYNEQFF.